Described below is a single TCR beta chain sequence and its context. Its antigen is not identified. Other DNA sequences of this sample code for an identical CDR3. The sample originates from a study of cytomegalovirus exposure and HLA in healthy donors. Study-level findings and limits: An apparent linkage of common viral pathogens to several of the most significant clusters emerged in a later analysis. Follow-up analysis found HLA locus-dependent TCR association rates, highest for DRB1 and lowest for HLA-C. In a later analysis, 15,000 to 20,000 TCR beta sequences were associated with HLA alleles at 0.05 false discovery rate. Overall, around 150 TCR beta chains were annotated as cytomegalovirus-associated.

Use of 60 Vbeta and 13 Jbeta primers characterized the PCR. The assay was immunoSEQ multiplex PCR, and TCRdb's table has in-frame clones only and misses some. The table records 120,000 or so clones, more than 60% of them present only once. The CDR3 is 15 amino acids. CDR1 and CDR2 (germline): MDHEN, SYDVKM. Trimming pared 7 bases from V and 4 bases from J, leaving 20 bases between. This clonotype was obtained from a woman aged 45-65 years in good health and CMV-seropositive. Sequences were obtained from PBMCs. This chain joins TRBV28 and TRBJ2-7, with a weak D call TRBD2 (6 bases). CDR3 nucleotides: TGTGCCAGCAAGGAAGCCGGGACTCTTCAATACGAGCAGTACTTC. Translation gives CASKEAGTLQYEQYF.